The TCR beta chain described here comes from a study of T cells in Graves' hyperthyroidism and ophthalmopathy. Germline V CDR1 and CDR2: MNHNS, SASEGT. The V and J ends lost 11 bases and 4 bases, in that order; junction bases with no gene match: 11. CDR3 length equals 14 residues. This clonotype appeared a few times. TCR beta CDR3 regions were amplified from RNA. First-round RT-PCR targeting the TCR CDR3 was performed with the HTBI primer set. Via MiXCR, TCRdb re-called the multiplex PCR reads, giving one row per CDR3 protein. The sample lists around 600,000 distinct CDR3 sequences; about 14% were seen once.

Sequencing used blood. This rearrangement joins TRBV6-1 to TRBJ2-7, with 10 bases identical to TRBD1. The receptor's source is a woman between 50 and 59 years old with Graves' ophthalmopathy. The DNA of the CDR3 is TGTGCCGGTTCCGGGACAGGGGTTTTTTACGAGCAGTACTTC. It yields the protein CAGSGTGVFYEQYF.